This is a list of T cell receptor beta chains from one sample in a study of blood T cell repertoires in COVID-19. Measured with immunoSEQ multiplex PCR; TCRdb has only the in-frame clones, and not every one. The sample consists of roughly 92,000 clones, 75% to 90% of them appearing once. Sequencing was performed on peripheral blood. The receptors derive from an elderly woman with active or convalescent COVID-19. The CDR3 runs from the conserved cysteine through the conserved F or W. The order of the fields is V gene, J gene, clone size, D gene, CDR3 DNA, CDR3 protein. D genes are given only for firm matches. The listing skips clone size in some rows; elsewhere it reads once, few, many or a size class.

TRBV18,TRBJ1-3,NA,NA,TGTGCCAGCTCACCAGACTTGGCCTCTGGAAACACCATATATTTT,CASSPDLASGNTIYF
TRBV7-2,TRBJ1-5,NA,TRBD1,TGTGCCAGCAGTCCCGGACAGGGAAGATTCAATCAGCCCCAGCATTTT,CASSPGQGRFNQPQHF
TRBV6-5,TRBJ2-7,NA,TRBD1,TGTGCCAGCAGTTACTCGATGACAGGGGGGTCCTACGAGCAGTACTTC,CASSYSMTGGSYEQYF
TRBV19,TRBJ1-1,NA,NA,TGTGCCAGTAGTATAACAGGGCCCGTGCCTGAAGCTTTCTTT,CASSITGPVPEAFF
TRBV10-3,TRBJ1-2,NA,NA,TGTGCCATCAGTAAGCAGTCGGGTCCCAACGGGGATGGCTACACCTTC,CAISKQSGPNGDGYTF
TRBV10-2,TRBJ2-1,NA,TRBD1,TGCGCCAGCAGTTGGACAGGCTACAATGAGCAGTTCTTC,CASSWTGYNEQFF
TRBV15,TRBJ1-2,NA,NA,TGTGCCACCAGCAGAGACGGTAACTATGGCTACACCTTC,CATSRDGNYGYTF
TRBV27,TRBJ1-1,NA,NA,TGTGCCAGCAGTTTATTGAGGTTGGGTGAAGCTTTCTTT,CASSLLRLGEAFF
TRBV15,TRBJ2-3,NA,TRBD2,TGTGCCACCAGCAGTGGCACAGCGGGAGGGCCAGATACGCAGTATTTT,CATSSGTAGGPDTQYF
TRBV6-1,TRBJ1-6,few,NA,TGTGCCAGCAGTCCGACAGGTGGGGCCCTCCACTTT,CASSPTGGALHF
TRBV7-2,TRBJ2-7,NA,NA,TGTGCCAGCAGCTTAGAGGTTGGGTCAGGGACCTACGAGCAGTACTTC,CASSLEVGSGTYEQYF
TRBV5-4,TRBJ2-7,NA,NA,TGTGCCAGCAGCTTAAGGGGGTTCTCCTACGAGCAGTACTTC,CASSLRGFSYEQYF
TRBV7-8,TRBJ2-2,NA,NA,TGTGCCAGCAGCTTTTCAGGGTCAGTCGGCACCGGGGAGCTGTTTTTT,CASSFSGSVGTGELFF
TRBV6-2/TRBV6-3,TRBJ2-7,NA,TRBD1,TGTGCCAGCAGTTACTCAGACAGGGGTTACGAGCAGTACTTC,CASSYSDRGYEQYF
TRBV28,TRBJ2-1,NA,NA,TGTGCCAGCAAGTTCCTGAGCTCCTACAATGAGCAGTTCTTC,CASKFLSSYNEQFF
TRBV5-1,TRBJ1-2,NA,NA,TGCGCCAGCAGCTTGGAAGGCGGAGGCTACACCTTC,CASSLEGGGYTF
TRBV5-5,TRBJ1-5,once,TRBD1,TGTGCCAGCAGCTCCGGGACAGGGGGACCGAATCAGCCCCAGCATTTT,CASSSGTGGPNQPQHF
TRBV6-6,TRBJ2-7,once,TRBD2,TGTGCCAGCAGGGGCGAGCGGGGGGCCTTCTCCTACGAGCAGTACTTC,CASRGERGAFSYEQYF
TRBV19,TRBJ1-6,NA,NA,TGTGCCACCTCAAGGACAGATTCGAATTCACCCCTCCACTTT,CATSRTDSNSPLHF
TRBV11-3,TRBJ2-3,NA,TRBD2,TGTGCCAGCAGCTTAGGACTAGCGGCGCAGTATTTT,CASSLGLAAQYF
TRBV13,TRBJ2-5,NA,NA,TGTGCCAGCAGCGGACTGGAGAGGTGGGAGACCCAGTACTTC,CASSGLERWETQYF
TRBV6-1,TRBJ2-7,NA,TRBD2,TGTGCCAGCAGTGGGCCCCTAGCGGTGAAAAGTTACGAGCAGTACTTC,CASSGPLAVKSYEQYF
TRBV19,TRBJ1-3,NA,NA,TGTGCCAGTAGTTTTGGAGGAGGCCGGAACACCATATATTTT,CASSFGGGRNTIYF
TRBV9,TRBJ2-1,NA,TRBD2,TGTGCCAGCAGCGAATCTAGCGGGAGGGCGAATGAGCAGTTCTTC,CASSESSGRANEQFF
TRBV3-1/TRBV3-2,TRBJ1-2,once,TRBD1,TGTGCCAGCAGCCCGGGGGGACAGGGGGCGGCTGGCTACACCTTC,CASSPGGQGAAGYTF
TRBV5-1,TRBJ1-3,NA,NA,TGCGCCAGCAGCCTGGCGACAGCAGGAAACACCATATATTTT,CASSLATAGNTIYF
TRBV19,TRBJ1-1,NA,NA,TGTGCCAGTAGTGCGAGTTGGAACACTGAAGCTTTCTTT,CASSASWNTEAFF
TRBV19,TRBJ1-5,once,TRBD1,TGTGCCAGTAGTATCTCTTCAGGGGGCCGTAGCAATCAGCCCCAGCATTTT,CASSISSGGRSNQPQHF
TRBV27,TRBJ1-1,once,NA,TGTGCCAGCAGTCTTACAGTTGGAGGTGAAGCTTTCTTT,CASSLTVGGEAFF
TRBV6-1,TRBJ1-4,NA,TRBD1,TGTGCCAGCAGTGAAGCACCAACAGGGGCAACTAATGAAAAACTGTTTTTT,CASSEAPTGATNEKLFF
TRBV5-1,TRBJ2-3,NA,TRBD2,TGCGCCAGCAGCCCGGGAATGAGCGGGGGGAGCACAGATACGCAGTATTTT,CASSPGMSGGSTDTQYF
TRBV9,TRBJ2-2,NA,NA,TGTGCCAGCAGCGTGGTAGAGGGGGTCGGGGAGCTGTTTTTT,CASSVVEGVGELFF
TRBV5-5,TRBJ2-7,NA,NA,TGTGCCAGCAGCTTGCTGTCCGGGAGCCCCTACGAGCAGTACTTC,CASSLLSGSPYEQYF
TRBV15,TRBJ1-3,NA,NA,TGTGCCACCAGCAGAGGGGGAGAGGGCTATCGGAACACCATATATTTT,CATSRGGEGYRNTIYF
TRBV5-1,TRBJ2-3,NA,TRBD2,TGCGCCAGCAGCTCCACCCTAGCGGGGACCACAGATACGCAGTATTTT,CASSSTLAGTTDTQYF
TRBV9,TRBJ2-3,NA,TRBD2,TGTGCCAGCAGCGAAGGGACTATCATCACAGATACGCAGTATTTT,CASSEGTIITDTQYF
TRBV7-6,TRBJ2-2,few,NA,TGTGCCAGCAGCTTAGACATGCTCGGGGAGCTGTTTTTT,CASSLDMLGELFF
TRBV7-8,TRBJ2-1,NA,TRBD1,TGTGCCAGCAGCCAACGAGGGGGCCACAATGAGCAGTTCTTC,CASSQRGGHNEQFF
TRBV11-3,TRBJ1-1,NA,TRBD1,TGTGCCAGCAGAGGTTCGGGACAGGGGGTGGCTGAAGCTTTCTTT,CASRGSGQGVAEAFF
TRBV13,TRBJ2-3,NA,NA,TGTGCCAGCAGCTATGGAGGGAGGGGGAGCACAGATACGCAGTATTTT,CASSYGGRGSTDTQYF
TRBV30,TRBJ1-1,few,TRBD1,TGTGCCTCGACAGGGCGGAACACTGAAGCTTTCTTT,CASTGRNTEAFF
TRBV6-1,TRBJ2-2,NA,TRBD2,TGTGCCAGCAGGACTAGCGGTAACACCGGGGAGCTGTTTTTT,CASRTSGNTGELFF
TRBV15,TRBJ1-2,NA,TRBD1,TGTGCCACCAGCAGATCCCCGGACAGGATCTATGGCTACACCTTC,CATSRSPDRIYGYTF
TRBV11-2,TRBJ2-7,NA,TRBD2,TGTGCCAGCAGCTGGTCCACCGGGACTAGCGGATCCTACGAGCAGTACTTC,CASSWSTGTSGSYEQYF
TRBV19,TRBJ1-6,NA,TRBD1,TGTGCCAGTAGTGTCGGACAGGGGAATAATTCACCCCTCCACTTT,CASSVGQGNNSPLHF
TRBV4-1,TRBJ2-7,NA,NA,TGCGCCAGCAGCCAAGGGAGGTTCTCCTACGAGCAGTACTTC,CASSQGRFSYEQYF
TRBV7-2,TRBJ1-5,NA,NA,TGTGCCAGCAATTTTACAGGGATAGGGCCCCAGCATTTT,CASNFTGIGPQHF
TRBV9,TRBJ1-1,NA,NA,TGTGCCAGCAGCGTAGAGGAGGGGAGGAAAGCTTTCTTT,CASSVEEGRKAFF
TRBV6-4,TRBJ2-3,NA,TRBD2,TGTGCCAGCAGTGCACTAGCGGGCGGTACTAGCACAGATACGCAGTATTTT,CASSALAGGTSTDTQYF
TRBV4-3,TRBJ2-1,NA,TRBD1,TGCGCCAGCAGCCAAACCAGGGGGAGCTCCTACAATGAGCAGTTCTTC,CASSQTRGSSYNEQFF
TRBV6-2/TRBV6-3,TRBJ2-3,NA,TRBD2,TGTGCCAGCAGTCGACTAGCGGGAGTCACAGATACGCAGTATTTT,CASSRLAGVTDTQYF
TRBV29-1,TRBJ2-4,NA,NA,TGCAGCGTTGAAGGTCCAAGAGACATTCAGTACTTC,CSVEGPRDIQYF
TRBV19,TRBJ1-1,NA,TRBD1,TGTGCCAGTACCCTGGGACAGCTAATGAACACTGAAGCTTTCTTT,CASTLGQLMNTEAFF
TRBV7-3,TRBJ2-2,NA,TRBD2,TGTGCCAGCAGCTTTGGGCCGGGACTAGATTCCGGGGAGCTGTTTTTT,CASSFGPGLDSGELFF
TRBV19,TRBJ1-1,NA,TRBD1,TGTGCCAGTACCTCGGGACAGGGGGTCACTGAAGCTTTCTTT,CASTSGQGVTEAFF